One TCR beta chain is described in this entry. This receptor's antigen is unknown. No much larger clone exists at a distance of one base, and base qualities are not known. The data belong to a study of spatial heterogeneity in lung cancer (dated by TCRdb to between 2018 and 2021). About the study as a whole: More beta-chain than alpha-chain transcripts were consistently detected, likely reflecting higher beta-chain transcript abundance. In tumor regions, TCR transcript counts showed a strong correlation with a T cell transcriptional module score from matched bulk RNA-seq. In the raw uncorrected reads, each unique combination of TCR and UMI appeared more than ten times on average. In non-small cell lung cancer, the study quantitatively compared TCR alpha and beta repertoires across several tumor regions, matched nontumor lung, and blood. TCR repertoire features were related to nonsynonymous mutation counts determined by whole-exome sequencing of tumor tissue. Both alpha and beta chains were TCR-sequenced in 210 or so tumor regions, 64 matched nontumor lung samples and roughly 50 PBMC samples obtained at surgery.

Library preparation was by 5' RACE. The sequencer listed for this sample is NextSeq 500. The TCR library protocol attached a unique molecular identifier to each TCR cDNA molecule to allow correction of PCR and sequencing errors. Concerning the study's data processing: TCR identification, UMI-based error correction and CDR3 extraction were performed with Decombinator tools. TCRs above a frequency of 2 per 1,000, corresponding to the top 1% of the tumor frequency distribution, were defined as expanded. Expanded tumor TCRs were classed as regional if statistically deemed absent (corrected P<0.05) from at least one tumor region, otherwise ubiquitous. Renyi diversity was computed with the R vegan package after each repertoire had been subsampled 100 times to 5,000 TCRs. CDR3 similarity networks were built from amino acid triplet string-kernel similarity, with CDR3s being connected when pairwise similarity was above 0.82. TCRdb trimmed public reads at Q25 via fastp, called clones via MiXCR and kept in-frame beta chains. Every entry covers one CDR3 protein and lists the most common genes and DNA from its rows. The V and J calls and clone size are TCRdb's, not the authors'. Here the sample has roughly 9,800 distinct CDR3 sequences; 12% occur a single time. The top ten constitute approximately 14% of the sample.

The CDR3, cysteine through phenylalanine, is 15 amino acids long. The kept DNA is CDR3 alone, 45 bases in frame from the first base. The germline V gene encodes CDR1 SGHTA and CDR2 FQGNSA. Trimmed from V: 3 bases; trimmed from J: 10 bases; junction bases lacking a gene match: 11. The time point label of this sample denotes: sample taken at primary tumor resection. Samples were obtained from approximately 72 patients with early-stage, untreated non-small cell lung cancer from the lung TRACERx cohort. Without any cell sorting, TCR sequencing was performed on whole RNA extracted either from tumor and nontumor lung tissue or from cryopreserved PBMC samples. Only patients with enough RNA available from two or more tumor regions were chosen for TCR sequencing. Before selection, tumor and adjacent nontumor lung specimens were reviewed by a lung pathologist. Summary of the overall study and its limitations: The count of ubiquitous expanded TCRs correlated with the count of ubiquitous nonsynonymous mutations, and the count of regional expanded TCRs correlated with the count of regional nonsynonymous mutations. A correlation was observed between the number of expanded intratumoral alpha and beta TCRs and the tumor nonsynonymous mutation count. Confirming at a functional level the hypothesis that regional TCRs recognize regional mutations was considered to require additional single-cell paired TCR alpha and beta sequencing. TCR-seq coverage of tumor T cells was estimated to be only about 6.7% for alpha chains and more than 11% for beta chains.

The chain is assembled from TRBV7-2 and TRBJ2-7; 11 of the junction bases match TRBD1. The sequencing here drew on lung tumor tissue, taken at surgery. This receptor was taken from a female donor with early-stage non-small cell lung cancer. The CDR3 region has the sequence CASSFPMGQGVGQYF. The bases read TGTGCCAGCAGCTTCCCAATGGGACAGGGGGTAGGACAGTACTTC.